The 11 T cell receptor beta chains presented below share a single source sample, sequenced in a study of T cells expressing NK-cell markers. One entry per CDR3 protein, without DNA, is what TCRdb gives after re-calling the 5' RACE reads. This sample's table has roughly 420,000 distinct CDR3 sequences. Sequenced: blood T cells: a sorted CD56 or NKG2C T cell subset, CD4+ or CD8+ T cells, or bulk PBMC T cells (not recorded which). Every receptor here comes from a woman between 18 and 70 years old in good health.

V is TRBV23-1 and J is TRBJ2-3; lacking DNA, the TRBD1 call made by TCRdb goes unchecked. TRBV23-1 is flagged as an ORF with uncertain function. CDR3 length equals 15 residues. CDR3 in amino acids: CASSPGLTRGDTQYF.

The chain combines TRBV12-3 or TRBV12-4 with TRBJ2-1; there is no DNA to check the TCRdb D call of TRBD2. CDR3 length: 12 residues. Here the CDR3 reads CATRTFYNEQFF.

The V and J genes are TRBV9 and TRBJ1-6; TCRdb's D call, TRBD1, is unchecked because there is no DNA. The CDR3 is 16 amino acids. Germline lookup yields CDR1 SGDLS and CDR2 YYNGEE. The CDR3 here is CASSVGTSSYNSPLHF.

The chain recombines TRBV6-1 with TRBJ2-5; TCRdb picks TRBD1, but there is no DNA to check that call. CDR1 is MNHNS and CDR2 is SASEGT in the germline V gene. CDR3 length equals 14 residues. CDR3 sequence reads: CASTHPGGEETQYF.

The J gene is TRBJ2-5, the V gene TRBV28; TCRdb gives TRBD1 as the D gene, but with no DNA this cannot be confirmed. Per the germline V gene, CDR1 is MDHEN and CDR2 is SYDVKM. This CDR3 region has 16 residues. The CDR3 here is CASSLSGTATQETQYF.

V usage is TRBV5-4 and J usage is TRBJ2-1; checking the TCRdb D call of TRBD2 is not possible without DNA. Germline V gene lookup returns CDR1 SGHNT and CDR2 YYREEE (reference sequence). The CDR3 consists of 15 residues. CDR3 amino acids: CASSRTSGKYNEQFF.

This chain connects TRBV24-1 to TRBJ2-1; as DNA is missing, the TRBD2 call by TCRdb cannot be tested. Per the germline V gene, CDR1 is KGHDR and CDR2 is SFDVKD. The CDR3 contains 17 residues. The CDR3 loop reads CATSDNSGPYPYNEQFF.

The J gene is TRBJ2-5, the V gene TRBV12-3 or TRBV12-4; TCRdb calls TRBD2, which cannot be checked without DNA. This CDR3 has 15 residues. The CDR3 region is CASRAPRGGQETQYF.

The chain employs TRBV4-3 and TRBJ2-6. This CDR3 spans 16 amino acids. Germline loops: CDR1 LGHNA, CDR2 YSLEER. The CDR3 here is CASSQDLGSGANVLTF.

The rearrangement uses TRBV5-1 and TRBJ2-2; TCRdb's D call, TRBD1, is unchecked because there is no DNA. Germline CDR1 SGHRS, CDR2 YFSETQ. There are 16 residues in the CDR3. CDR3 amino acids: CASSLGRGGNTGELFF.

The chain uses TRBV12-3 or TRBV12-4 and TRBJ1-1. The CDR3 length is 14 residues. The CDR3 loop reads CASSFGGGNTEAFF.